The 11 T cell receptor beta chains reported below all come from one sample, sequenced in a study of shared clonotypes between healthy human individuals (dated by TCRdb to 2020 to 2022). Preparation of the library involved the immunoSEQ multiplex PCR assay. Drawn from immuneACCESS, this table holds only the in-frame rearrangements with V and J called that TCRdb kept. Clones are partly lost; checked studies trace under half to an unresolved V gene and leave the rest unexplained. The sample table lists some 2,500,000 clones, about nine tenths of them with a count of one. The ten most abundant clones make up around 0.38% of the sample. Source material: naive CD4+ T cells from PBMCs. Per the publication, the cell subset or site label means: CD45RA+ positively selected. These receptors were collected from a man between 18 and 35 years old in good health. Some clones in this sample may be carry-over from other donors' samples.

The rearrangement links TRBV5-1 to TRBJ2-5; the D is unclear. The CDR3 spans 14 residues. Germline V gene sequence: CDR1 SGHRS, CDR2 YFSETQ. Trimming removed 3 bases at V and 5 bases at J, with 14 bases between. The CDR3 nucleotides read TGCGCCAGCAGCTACCGGACCAAAAGCGAGACCCAGTACTTC. This encodes CASSYRTKSETQYF.

The CDR3, as DNA: TGCGCCAGCTGCCGCGGGGCTAGCACAGATACGCAGTATTTT. Protein sequence: CASCRGASTDTQYF. The gene calls are TRBV5-1 and TRBJ2-3; a possible D gene is TRBD2 (6 bases). V shed 7 bases and J shed 0 bases, with 12 bases lying between them. In germline, CDR1 is SGHRS, CDR2 YFSETQ. This CDR3 has 14 amino acids.

This chain links TRBV6-5 with TRBJ1-3; unclear D gene. The CDR3 contains 14 residues. V lost 6 bases to trimming and J lost 0 bases, with 9 bases between them. Germline CDR1 is MNHEY and CDR2 is SVGAGI. CDR3 nucleotides: TGTGCCAGCAGCTTAAGCGCCTCTGGAAACACCATATATTTT. This encodes CASSLSASGNTIYF.

Concerning this clone: In this CDR3 the conserved last residue, phenylalanine or tryptophan, is missing, so a read error is likely. No DNA is shown, since the ends of the CDR3 on it are uncertain; the CDR3 is the one TCRdb lists. The rearrangement uses TRBV2 and TRBJ2-4; TRBD1, the D gene given by the table, was not confirmed from the DNA. The germline CDR1 and CDR2 sequences are SNHLY and FYNNEI. The CDR3 extends over 13 residues, inclusive of both ends. CDR3 residues: CASSLKRDRGWEV.

This chain connects TRBV5-1 to TRBJ2-7; 15 nucleotides align to TRBD2. Germline values: CDR1 SGHRS, CDR2 YFSETQ. The CDR3 is 16 residues long. J was trimmed by 3 bases and V by 4 bases; bases with no gene match: 5. DNA of the CDR3: TGCGCCAGCAGCAAGGGACTAGCGGGAGGTCTCTACGAGCAGTACTTC. Its translation: CASSKGLAGGLYEQYF.

This clone was counted a single time. J is TRBJ1-5 and V is TRBV28; no clear D. The CDR3 extends over 13 amino acids. V dropped 7 bases and J dropped 6 bases, with 13 bases sitting between them. In germline, CDR1 is MDHEN, CDR2 SYDVKM. CDR3 DNA sequence: TGTGCCAGCACCAAAGATCGGGCTCAGCCCCAGCATTTT. It yields the protein CASTKDRAQPQHF. Full variable domain (remainder filled in from reference TRBV28 and TRBJ1-5): DVKVTQSSRYLVKRTGEKVFLECVQDMDHENMFWYRQDPGLGLRLIYFSYDVKMKEKGDIPEGYSVSREKKERFSLILESASTNQTSMYLCASTKDRAQPQHFGDGTRLSIL.

The chain combines TRBV30 with TRBJ1-2, with D unclear. The CDR3 spans 12 residues. Trimming cost V 3 bases and J 4 bases, with 9 bases left between them. Germline V gives CDR1 GTSNPN, CDR2 SVGIG (reference sequence). The CDR3 DNA reads TGTGCCTGGAGGAGGAGTCCCTATGGCTACACCTTC. This encodes CAWRRSPYGYTF.

The chain has TRBV4-1 and TRBJ1-2; no clear D gene. Trimming left V 2 bases short and J 8 bases short, with 15 bases between. CDR1 and CDR2 (germline): MGHRA, YSYEKL. The CDR3 is 14 residues long. The CDR3 DNA follows: TGCGCCAGCAGCCAACCGACGGGGATTGAAGGCTACACCTTC. Translation: CASSQPTGIEGYTF.

CDR3 coding DNA: TGCGCCAGCAGCGTCGACCATGGCCAATACGAGCAGTACTTC. Translating it yields CASSVDHGQYEQYF. The chain links TRBV5-1 to TRBJ2-7; D is uncertain. Germline CDR1 reads SGHRS; CDR2 reads YFSETQ. The CDR3 totals 14 residues. V gave up 4 bases and J gave up 4 bases, with 15 bases separating them.

The chain has TRBV9 and TRBJ1-5; 10 bases match TRBD1. CDR1 SGDLS and CDR2 YYNGEE come from the germline V gene. Unmatched junction bases numbered 4, after V lost 3 bases and J lost 7 bases. The CDR3 consists of 14 residues. CDR3 DNA: TGTGCCAGCAGCGGGACAGGGGGGAGACAGCCCCAGCATTTT. This sequence encodes CASSGTGGRQPQHF.

V usage is TRBV18 and J usage is TRBJ2-6; the match to TRBD1 covers 7 bases. Germline CDR1 reads KGHSH; CDR2 reads LQKENI. V gave up 1 base and J gave up 4 bases; unmatched junction bases: 10. This CDR3 has 18 amino acids. The CDR3 loop is CASSPLGTAHPGANVLTF. The DNA of the CDR3 is TGTGCCAGCTCACCACTGGGGACAGCTCATCCCGGGGCCAACGTCCTGACTTTC.